These T cell receptor beta chains were read from a single sample in a study of prognosis after radiotherapy for stage I lung cancer. TCRdb analysed the multiplex PCR reads with MiXCR anew, one entry per CDR3 protein. The repertoire holds about 32,000 distinct CDR3 sequences, with around 43% as singletons. Sequences were derived from PBMCs, sampled before or after stereotactic body radiation therapy (not recorded which). The receptor source for this set is a donor of 50 years or more with non-small cell lung cancer. Each CDR3 is given with its conserved first and last residue. Each record gives: CDR3 length, clone size, D gene, V gene, J gene, CDR3 DNA, CDR3 protein. D genes are given only for firm matches. The listing skips clone size in some rows; elsewhere it reads once, few, many or a size class.

>15|many|TRBD1|TRBV5-1|TRBJ2-2
TGCGCCAGCACCCCGGGACAGGGGGTCACCGGGGAGCTGTTTTTT
CASTPGQGVTGELFF
>16|.|.|TRBV19|TRBJ2-3
TGTGCCAGTAGTAAGGGACGTAAAATAGATGCAGATACGCAGTATTTT
CASSKGRKIDADTQYF
>13|many|.|TRBV2|TRBJ2-7
TGTGCCAGCACCAAGGAGACGGCCTACGAGCAGTACTTC
CASTKETAYEQYF
>14|many|.|TRBV12-3/TRBV12-4|TRBJ1-2
TGTGCCAGCAGTTTAGATAACAGGGTGGGGGGCTACACCTTC
CASSLDNRVGGYTF
>15|many|TRBD1|TRBV4-1|TRBJ2-7
TGCGCCAGCAGCCATGCCGGGACAGGGAGACCCGAGCAGTACTTC
CASSHAGTGRPEQYF
>13|.|.|TRBV25-1|TRBJ1-3
TGTGCCAACGGACGTACGGTGGGAAACACCATATATTTT
CANGRTVGNTIYF
>14|many|.|TRBV19|TRBJ1-1
TGTGCCAGTATCCCTACTAGTTGGGGGACTGAAGCTTTCTTT
CASIPTSWGTEAFF
>16|.|.|TRBV27|TRBJ1-6
TGTGCCAGCAACTCGGCAGGTTCGGCAACCAATTCACCCCTCCACTTT
CASNSAGSATNSPLHF
>15|once|TRBD1|TRBV7-6|TRBJ2-2
TGTGCCAGCAGCTTAGAAACAGGGGCCACCGGGGAGCTGTTTTTT
CASSLETGATGELFF
>15|.|TRBD1|TRBV20-1|TRBJ1-3
TGCAGTGCTAGAGAACGGGACAGGGCTACGGACACCATATATTTT
CSARERDRATDTIYF
>15|many|TRBD1|TRBV7-9|TRBJ1-6
TGTGCCAGCAGCGAACAGGGGCCAGATAATTCACCCCTCCACTTT
CASSEQGPDNSPLHF
>14|.|TRBD1|TRBV30|TRBJ1-2
TGTGCCTGGAATGACCCCGGACAGGGGGGTGGCTACACCTTC
CAWNDPGQGGGYTF
>15|many|.|TRBV30|TRBJ2-7
TGTGCCTGGAGTCGGGTAACCCCTGGGCTAAGCGAGCAGTACTTC
CAWSRVTPGLSEQYF
>14|.|TRBD1|TRBV7-8|TRBJ2-2
TGTGCCAGCAGCTGGACAGGGAACACCGGGGAGCTGTTTTTT
CASSWTGNTGELFF
>16|many|.|TRBV6-1|TRBJ2-3
TGTGCCAGCAGCCCCGGGACTCCCCTGGGCACAGATACGCAGTATTTT
CASSPGTPLGTDTQYF
>15|many|TRBD1|TRBV6-4|TRBJ2-2
TGTGCCAGCAGTGAACAGGGGGCGAGCACCGGGGAGCTGTTTTTT
CASSEQGASTGELFF
>14|.|TRBD1|TRBV6-1|TRBJ2-2
TGTGCCAACAGCGGGACAGGGGACACCGGAGAGCTGTTTTTT
CANSGTGDTGELFF
>12|many|.|TRBV10-3|TRBJ2-3
TGTGCCACCGTAGACGGCGGGGATACGCAGTATTTT
CATVDGGDTQYF
>16|few|.|TRBV5-4|TRBJ2-2
TGTGCCAGCAGCCCGGGTGGGGGAGATCGCACCGGGGAGCTGTTTTTT
CASSPGGGDRTGELFF
>15|many|.|TRBV11-3|TRBJ2-3
TGTGCCAGCAGCTTAGATGGTAGAAGCACAGATACGCAGTATTTT
CASSLDGRSTDTQYF
>14|.|.|TRBV5-1|TRBJ1-1
TGCGCCAGCAGCTTGGGCAGGGCGGGCACTGAAGCTTTCTTT
CASSLGRAGTEAFF
>15|.|.|TRBV5-1|TRBJ2-6
TGCGCCAGCAGCTTGGGGGGTGGTGGGGCCAACGTCCTGACTTTC
CASSLGGGGANVLTF
>15|many|TRBD1|TRBV6-1|TRBJ1-5
TGTGCCAGCAGCCCGACAGGGGTTAGCAATCAGCCCCAGCATTTT
CASSPTGVSNQPQHF
>16|.|.|TRBV25-1|TRBJ1-3
TGTGCCAGCAGTGAAATGTCCATCCACTCTGGAAACACCATATATTTT
CASSEMSIHSGNTIYF
>14|many|TRBD2|TRBV29-1|TRBJ2-2
TGCAGCGTTGAGGGGGGGAGGGACACCGGGGAGCTGTTTTTT
CSVEGGRDTGELFF
>17|many|.|TRBV28|TRBJ2-5
TGTGCCAGCAGTTCCCCTGGCCTCGGGACATTGGGAGAGACCCAGTACTTC
CASSSPGLGTLGETQYF
>14|.|TRBD1|TRBV12-3/TRBV12-4|TRBJ2-7
TGTGCCAGCAGTCTCGCGGGACAGGGGGACGAGCAGTACTTC
CASSLAGQGDEQYF
>14|.|.|TRBV9|TRBJ2-3
TGTGCCAGCAGCGTAGCGGCCGAAGGAAATACGCAGTATTTT
CASSVAAEGNTQYF
>13|many|.|TRBV27|TRBJ1-1
TGTGCCAGCAGTACAGGGTTAGTCACTGAAGCTTTCTTT
CASSTGLVTEAFF
>11|.|.|TRBV20-1|TRBJ1-2
TGCGGAAATTCCGGGGTCTATGGCTACACCTTC
CGNSGVYGYTF
>15|many|.|TRBV11-2|TRBJ1-5
TGTGCCAGCTCGGACAGCCCCCATAGCAATCAGCCCCAGCATTTT
CASSDSPHSNQPQHF
>15|many|TRBD2|TRBV6-1|TRBJ2-1
TGTGCCAGCACTCAAAGGACTAGCGGGAGTGGTGAGCAGTTCTTC
CASTQRTSGSGEQFF
>14|many|.|TRBV9|TRBJ2-3
TGTGCCAGCAGCGTAGCCAGGGTTGGAGATACGCAGTATTTT
CASSVARVGDTQYF
>14|.|.|TRBV6-5|TRBJ2-2
TGTGCCAGCAGTTCCGGACAGCACACCGGTGATCTGTTTTTT
CASSSGQHTGDLFF
>17|many|TRBD2|TRBV28|TRBJ2-1
TGTGCCAGCAGCCTGGGCCGGGGCGGGAGCTCCTACAATGAGCAGTTCTTC
CASSLGRGGSSYNEQFF
>17|many|.|TRBV3-1|TRBJ2-7
TGTGCCAGCAGCCCCGATCTGGGCAGGGGCCCTGAGTACGAGCAGTACTTC
CASSPDLGRGPEYEQYF
>16|many|TRBD2|TRBV12-5|TRBJ2-5
TGTGCTAGTGGTTTGCGATTGGGCGGGGGTTCAGAGACCCAGTACTTC
CASGLRLGGGSETQYF
>13|.|TRBD1|TRBV24-1|TRBJ1-1
TGTGCCACCAGTGACCGGACAGGGCTAGAAGCTTTCTTT
CATSDRTGLEAFF
>15|once|TRBD1|TRBV6-2/TRBV6-3|TRBJ1-4
TGTGCCAGCAACCCAAGAGGGACAGGTAACGAAAAACTGTTTTTT
CASNPRGTGNEKLFF
>16|medium-sized|.|TRBV6-1|TRBJ1-2
TGTGCCAGCAGTGAAGCAGGCAGGGGAGCATGGCATGGCTACACCTTC
CASSEAGRGAWHGYTF
>16|many|.|TRBV15|TRBJ2-1
TGTGCCACCAGCAGAGATCCGGAGGGAGGCCGTAATGAGCAGTTCTTC
CATSRDPEGGRNEQFF
>15|.|.|TRBV6-1|TRBJ1-4
TGTGCCAGCAGTCCCGAGGGGGGAAGAGAGGAAAAACTGTTTTTT
CASSPEGGREEKLFF
>13|few|.|TRBV11-1|TRBJ1-2
TGTGCCAGCAGGATAACAGGGCACTATGGCTACACCTTC
CASRITGHYGYTF
>16|few|TRBD1|TRBV11-3|TRBJ1-1
TGTGCCAGCAGCTCGCCCAGGGGGGTGCTTGCCACTGAAGCTTTCTTT
CASSSPRGVLATEAFF
>15|many|.|TRBV6-1|TRBJ2-2
TGTGCCAGCAGCCCCCGGACGGGTAACACCGGGGAGCTGTTTTTT
CASSPRTGNTGELFF
>13|many|.|TRBV20-1|TRBJ1-1
TGCAGTGCTGACGCCCCGGGGGGCACTGAAGCTTTCTTT
CSADAPGGTEAFF
>13|many|.|TRBV19|TRBJ1-2
TGTGCCAGTAGTATACGGGGGGCATATGGCTACACCTTC
CASSIRGAYGYTF